These 27 T cell receptor beta chains originate from one sample sequenced in a study of blood T cell repertoires in COVID-19. Clones were read by immunoSEQ multiplex PCR, and TCRdb kept only the in-frame ones, dropping some. Found here are about 60,000 clones, 60% to 85% of them singletons; the top ten hold about 50%. Sequencing was done on a sample of peripheral blood. The receptors stem from a woman aged 80 or over with acute or convalescent COVID-19.

The chain recombines TRBV19 with TRBJ1-5; tentatively, D is TRBD1 (5 bases). The CDR3 totals 14 residues. Germline values: CDR1 LNHDA, CDR2 SQIVND (reference sequence). Trimming left V 7 bases short and J 4 bases short, with 14 bases between. CDR3 sequence (DNA): TGTGCCAGTACCCATGGGGGGTCAAATCAGCCCCAGCATTTT. As protein: CASTHGGSNQPQHF.

This chain connects TRBV25-1 to TRBJ2-1; TRBD2 aligns across 11 bases. The CDR3 runs to 14 residues. The germline V gene has CDR1 MGHDK and CDR2 SYGVNS. After removal of 8 bases from V and 6 bases from J, the junction contained 6 bases not matched to a gene. CDR3 sequence: CASEGTSGSNEQFF. The CDR3 bases are TGTGCCAGCGAGGGTACTAGCGGGAGCAATGAGCAGTTCTTC.

The rearrangement joins TRBV28 to TRBJ1-5; tentatively, D is TRBD1 (6 bases). The germline gives CDR1 MDHEN, CDR2 SYDVKM. Deletions cut 7 bases from V and 0 bases from J, with 19 bases between. This CDR3 is built from 17 residues. Here the CDR3 reads CASTRGADFYSNQPQHF. The CDR3 DNA reads TGTGCCAGCACTCGGGGGGCGGACTTCTATAGCAATCAGCCCCAGCATTTT.

This sequence joins TRBV7-2 and TRBJ1-4; D call uncertain. Trimming shortened V by 0 bases and J by 5 bases, and 4 bases separated the two germline ends. The CDR3 loop spans 13 amino acids. Germline CDR1 SGHTA, CDR2 FQGNSA. The CDR3 spells CASSLAGNEKLFF. The CDR3 DNA follows: TGTGCCAGCAGCTTAGCCGGGAATGAAAAACTGTTTTTT.

V and J are TRBV9 and TRBJ1-6; D gene unclear. The CDR3 totals 16 residues. Trimming pared 2 bases from V and 10 bases from J, leaving 19 bases between. Germline V gene lookup returns CDR1 SGDLS and CDR2 YYNGEE. The CDR3 sequence: CASSVGVRSGKSPLHF. CDR3 nucleotide sequence: TGTGCCAGCAGCGTCGGGGTACGATCGGGAAAATCACCCCTCCACTTT.

J is TRBJ1-5 and V is TRBV19; 10 positions agree with TRBD1. CDR3 length equals 13 residues. The germline V gene encodes CDR1 LNHDA and CDR2 SQIVND (reference sequence). V lost 10 bases, J lost 6 bases, and 6 bases stayed unmatched. The CDR3 protein is CATHGQGVQPQHF. CDR3 nucleotide sequence: TGTGCCACCCATGGACAGGGGGTTCAGCCCCAGCATTTT.

V and J are TRBV6-7 and TRBJ2-2, with 15 bases that match TRBD2. TRBV6-7 falls under the ORF class, with uncertain function. The CDR3 length is 17 residues. With 6 bases clipped from V and 4 bases from J, the junction kept 6 bases outside the gene matches. CDR3 DNA sequence: TGTGCCAGCAGCCGGACTAGCGGGGGGGTAAGCACCGGGGAGCTGTTTTTT. This sequence encodes CASSRTSGGVSTGELFF.

V gene TRBV5-1 combines with J gene TRBJ1-1; D is unresolved. Germline V gene lookup returns CDR1 SGHRS and CDR2 YFSETQ. V gave up 0 bases and J gave up 3 bases, with 9 bases separating them. The CDR3 has 14 amino acids. The CDR3 DNA reads as TGCGCCAGCAGCTTGGGAGTTTTGGACACTGAAGCTTTCTTT. As protein: CASSLGVLDTEAFF.

The DNA of the CDR3 is TGTGCCTGTTTTGACAAGGCACGAAACGAAAAACTGTTTTTT. Translation gives CACFDKARNEKLFF. The chain combines TRBV30 with TRBJ1-4, with D unclear. CDR3 length equals 14 residues. Germline CDR1 and CDR2: GTSNPN and SVGIG (reference sequence). V was trimmed by 6 bases and J by 8 bases, leaving 19 bases between them. Full variable domain (rest looked up from reference TRBV30 and TRBJ1-4): SQTIHQWPATLVQPVGSPLSLECTVEGTSNPNLYWYRQAAGRGLQLLFYSVGIGQISSEVPQNLSASRPQDRQFILSSKKLLLSDSGFYLCACFDKARNEKLFFGSGTQLSVL.

V gene TRBV2 combines with J gene TRBJ2-1, with 10 bases matching TRBD1. This CDR3 is 13 amino acids long. V dropped 4 bases and J dropped 7; count of bases not matched to a gene: 1. Germline V lookup: CDR1 SNHLY, CDR2 FYNNEI. The CDR3 DNA sequence: TGTGCCAGCAGTGTGGACAGGGGGAATGAGCAGTTCTTC. It is translated as CASSVDRGNEQFF.

This clone showed up just a few times. The V call is TRBV21-1, the J call TRBJ2-7; the table's D gene call, TRBD2, was not cross checked with the DNA. TRBV21-1 is reported as a pseudogene. The CDR3 runs 17 residues. CDR3: CASSRGPVGGLSYEQYF. CDR3 bases: TGTGCCAGCAGCCGAGGTCCCGTGGGTGGTTTGAGCTACGAGCAGTACTTC.

J is TRBJ1-1 and V is TRBV19; D remains ambiguous. This CDR3 comprises 13 residues. Per the germline V gene, CDR1 is LNHDA and CDR2 is SQIVND (reference sequence). V gave up 5 bases and J gave up 11 bases, with 18 bases separating them. CDR3: CASSSSLGEDAFF. The CDR3 bases are TGTGCCAGTAGTTCGTCCCTCGGGGAGGACGCTTTCTTT.

The chain uses TRBV19 and TRBJ2-1; TRBD2 aligns across 14 bases. This CDR3 is 18 amino acids long. The germline V gene has CDR1 LNHDA and CDR2 SQIVND (reference sequence). The ends lost 6 bases at V and 7 bases at J; junction bases unmatched: 14. The CDR3 sequence: CASSPGLAGGPVGNEQFF. The CDR3 nucleotides are TGTGCCAGTAGCCCTGGACTAGCGGGAGGTCCCGTGGGGAATGAGCAGTTCTTC.

The rearrangement links TRBV29-1 to TRBJ2-2, with 12 nucleotides matching TRBD2. The germline gives CDR1 SQVTM, CDR2 ANQGSEA. The ends lost 4 bases at V and 1 base at J; junction bases unmatched: 7. CDR3 length: 17 amino acids. The CDR3 bases are TGCAGCGTTGGGCGGCTAGCGGGAGGGCTGAACACCGGGGAGCTGTTTTTT. It codes for CSVGRLAGGLNTGELFF.

The chain joins TRBV25-1 to TRBJ2-3; D not certain. This CDR3 comprises 11 residues. V was clipped by 6 bases and J by 10 bases, with 11 bases between them. The germline V gene encodes CDR1 MGHDK and CDR2 SYGVNS. The CDR3 DNA follows: TGTGCCAGCAGCCCAGGTGGCGCGCAGTATTTT. It encodes CASSPGGAQYF.

This sequence joins TRBV3-1 (or the pseudogene TRBV3-2) and TRBJ2-3, with 15 positions matching TRBD2. The trim removed 6 bases at V and 4 bases at J, leaving 8 bases unmatched. There are 17 residues in the CDR3. Germline CDR1 and CDR2: LGHDT and YNNKEL (reference sequence). The CDR3 DNA follows: TGTGCCAGCAGTTCGGGACTAGCGGGAGGTCGACCAGATACGCAGTATTTT. Translated, it gives CASSSGLAGGRPDTQYF.

The chain recombines TRBV5-6 with TRBJ1-2; 7 bases align to TRBD1. This CDR3 is 13 amino acids long. V lost 4 bases to trimming and J lost 7 bases; unmatched junction nucleotides: 7. Per the germline V gene, CDR1 is SGHDT and CDR2 is YYEEEE. CDR3 amino acids: CASSKQGMGGYTF. The CDR3 bases are TGTGCCAGCAGCAAACAGGGGATGGGTGGCTACACCTTC.

This chain joins TRBV5-1 and TRBJ2-2, with D maybe TRBD1 (5 bases). V gave up 2 bases and J gave up 3 bases, with 8 bases separating them. The length of the CDR3 is 14 residues. Germline CDR1 reads SGHRS; CDR2 reads YFSETQ. CDR3 protein: CASSLLGDTGELFF. The CDR3 nucleotides read TGCGCCAGCAGCTTATTAGGGGACACCGGGGAGCTGTTTTTT.

In its sample, this clone was seen once. The rearrangement joins TRBV4-2 to TRBJ1-2; 9 positions agree with TRBD1. V lost 4 bases, J lost 5 bases, and 2 bases stayed unmatched. In germline, CDR1 is LGHNA, CDR2 YNFKEQ. The CDR3 runs 13 residues. The CDR3 spells CASSRDRAYGYTF. As DNA, the CDR3 is TGTGCCAGCAGCCGGGACAGGGCATATGGCTACACCTTC.

The V call is TRBV6-5, the J call TRBJ2-7, with D maybe TRBD1 (6 bases). Looked up from germline, CDR1 is MNHEY and CDR2 is SVGAGI. This CDR3 region has 15 residues. Trimming left V 2 bases short and J 4 bases short, with 15 bases between. CDR3 DNA sequence: TGTGCCAGCAGTTACCTCCCAGGGGCAGGGTACGAGCAGTACTTC. It specifies CASSYLPGAGYEQYF.

The rearrangement links TRBV6-1 to TRBJ2-7; 7 bases agree with TRBD2. The CDR3 runs to 17 residues. Germline loops: CDR1 MNHNS, CDR2 SASEGT. V was clipped by 1 base and J by 3 bases; unmatched bases: 12. In nucleotides, the CDR3 is TGTGCCAGCAGTGAAGTGGGTAGCGGGTTTGCAGACTACGAGCAGTACTTC. It specifies CASSEVGSGFADYEQYF.

The chain carries TRBV6-5 and TRBJ1-1; 8 bases match TRBD1. CDR3 length: 13 residues. V was clipped by 8 bases and J by 5 bases; unmatched bases: 7. Germline CDR1 MNHEY, CDR2 SVGAGI. The CDR3 DNA sequence: TGTGCCAGCCTCAGGGGGCGCGGGACTGAAGCTTTCTTT. Translation: CASLRGRGTEAFF.

The rearrangement links TRBV5-6 to TRBJ2-5; no clear D. Looked up from germline, CDR1 is SGHDT and CDR2 is YYEEEE. Trimming left V 1 base short and J 5 bases short, with 3 bases between. The CDR3 sequence is 11 residues long. The CDR3 sequence: CASSLRETQYF. Written as DNA, the CDR3 is TGTGCCAGCAGCTTGCGTGAGACCCAGTACTTC.

The chain links TRBV30 to TRBJ1-2; TRBD1 is a possible D gene (6 bases). Germline loops: CDR1 GTSNPN, CDR2 SVGIG (reference sequence). V was cut by 5 bases and J by 2 bases, with 15 bases left in between. The CDR3 runs 14 residues. CDR3 sequence: CAWSGRGGNYGYTF. The CDR3 nucleotides read TGTGCCTGGTCGGGGAGAGGGGGAAACTATGGCTACACCTTC.

This chain links TRBV5-1 with TRBJ1-2; no reliable D call. The germline V gene encodes CDR1 SGHRS and CDR2 YFSETQ. This CDR3 has 14 amino acids. V was pared by 1 base and J by 2 bases, with 9 bases between. The CDR3 coding sequence is TGCGCCAGCAGCTTGATGTCGGGGAACTATGGCTACACCTTC. Amino acid sequence: CASSLMSGNYGYTF. The variable domain in full, completed from reference TRBV5-1 and TRBJ1-2, reads KAGVTQTPRYLIKTRGQQVTLSCSPISGHRSVSWYQQTPGQGLQFLFEYFSETQRNKGNFPGRFSGRQFSNSRSEMNVSTLELGDSALYLCASSLMSGNYGYTFGSGTRLTVV.

V usage is TRBV5-1 and J usage is TRBJ2-1; 14 bases match TRBD2. The junction had 9 bases not matched to a gene; V was cut back by 0 bases and J by 7 bases. The CDR3 is 18 amino acids. The germline CDR1 and CDR2 sequences are SGHRS and YFSETQ. CDR3 protein: CASSLAPTGLAGENEQFF. CDR3 in DNA: TGCGCCAGCAGCTTGGCCCCGACGGGACTAGCGGGAGAAAATGAGCAGTTCTTC.

This sequence joins TRBV2 and TRBJ2-5; D might be TRBD2 (5 bases). V dropped 0 bases and J dropped 1 base, with 12 bases sitting between them. The CDR3 consists of 16 residues. Per germline, CDR1 SNHLY and CDR2 FYNNEI. The CDR3 DNA reads as TGTGCCAGCAGTGAAGCGTTAAGCGGAGGCCAAGAGACCCAGTACTTC. Translation gives CASSEALSGGQETQYF.